This record concerns one T cell receptor (beta chain) sequence. The sample comes from a study of cytomegalovirus exposure and HLA in healthy donors. PCR was performed using 60 Vbeta and 13 Jbeta primers. Sequencing was performed with immunoSEQ multiplex PCR; in TCRdb, only in-frame clones are kept and a portion is missing. The sample records about 170,000 clones, 70% to 90% being singletons. The ends lost 2 bases at V and 3 bases at J; junction bases unmatched: 6. From germline, CDR1 is MNHEY and CDR2 SMNVEV (reference sequence). This CDR3 spans 16 amino acids. V usage is TRBV27 and J usage is TRBJ1-2, with 10 bases lining up with TRBD1. The clonotype originates from a young man in good health and CMV-seropositive. Material: PBMCs. This CDR3 is CASSLEGTGDYYGYTF. Here the CDR3 DNA reads TGTGCCAGCAGTTTAGAGGGGACAGGGGATTACTATGGCTACACCTTC.